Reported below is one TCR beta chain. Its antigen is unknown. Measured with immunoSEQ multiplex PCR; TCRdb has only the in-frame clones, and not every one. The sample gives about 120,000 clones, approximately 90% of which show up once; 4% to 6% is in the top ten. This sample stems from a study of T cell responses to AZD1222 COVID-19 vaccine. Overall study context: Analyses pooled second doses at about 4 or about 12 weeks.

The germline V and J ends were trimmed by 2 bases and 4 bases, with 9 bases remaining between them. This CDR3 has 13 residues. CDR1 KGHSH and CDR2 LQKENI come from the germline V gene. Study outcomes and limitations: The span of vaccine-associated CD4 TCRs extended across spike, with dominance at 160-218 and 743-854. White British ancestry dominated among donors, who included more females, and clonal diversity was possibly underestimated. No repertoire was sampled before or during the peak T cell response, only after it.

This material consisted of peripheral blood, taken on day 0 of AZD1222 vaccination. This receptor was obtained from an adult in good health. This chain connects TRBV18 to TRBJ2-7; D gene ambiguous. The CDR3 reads CASSPGSLYEQYF. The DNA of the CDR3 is TGTGCCAGCTCACCAGGCAGCCTTTACGAGCAGTACTTC.